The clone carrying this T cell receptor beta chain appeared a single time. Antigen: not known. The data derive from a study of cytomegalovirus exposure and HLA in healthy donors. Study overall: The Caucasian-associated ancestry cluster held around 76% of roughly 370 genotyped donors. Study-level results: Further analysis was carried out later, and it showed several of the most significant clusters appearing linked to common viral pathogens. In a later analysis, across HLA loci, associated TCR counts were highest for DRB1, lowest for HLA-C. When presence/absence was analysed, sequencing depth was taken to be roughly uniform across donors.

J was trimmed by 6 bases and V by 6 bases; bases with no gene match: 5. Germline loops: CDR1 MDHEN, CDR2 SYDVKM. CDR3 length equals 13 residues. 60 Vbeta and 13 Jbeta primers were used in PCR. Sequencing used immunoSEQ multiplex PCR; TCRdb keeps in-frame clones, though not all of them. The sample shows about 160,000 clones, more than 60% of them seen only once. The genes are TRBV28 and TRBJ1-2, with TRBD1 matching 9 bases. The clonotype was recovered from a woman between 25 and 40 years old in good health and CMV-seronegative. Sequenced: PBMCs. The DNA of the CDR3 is TGTGCCAGCAGAGACAGGGGGAGGAATGGCTACACCTTC. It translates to CASRDRGRNGYTF.